This T cell receptor beta chain was captured in a study of cytomegalovirus exposure and HLA in healthy donors. It was with 60 Vbeta and 13 Jbeta primers that the PCR ran. The protocol was immunoSEQ multiplex PCR, while the TCRdb copy is restricted to in-frame clones and leaves out a portion. The table includes over 200,000 clones, 70% to 80% detected once. V was pared by 5 bases and J by 2 bases, with 6 bases of the junction left unmatched. Germline CDR1 reads SGHTA; CDR2 reads FQGNSA. The CDR3 sequence is 15 residues long. The study's findings and limits: Cytomegalovirus status was reportedly diagnosed by the classifier with high specificity and sensitivity. The authors confirmed in vitro that a few CMV-associated chains were specific for CMV antigens. Association of a missense DCLRE1C variant with TCR beta V- and J-gene trimming was reported in a later analysis. Overall, around 160 TCR beta chains were annotated as cytomegalovirus-associated.

As to this clone: Its antigen is still unknown.

The sequencing input was PBMCs. The genes are TRBV7-2 and TRBJ2-7; 10 nucleotides line up with TRBD1. The sequence was collected from an older woman in good health and CMV-seropositive. The CDR3 DNA is TGTGCCAGCAGCATCACCGGGACAGGGGCCTACGAGCAGTACTTC. This gives the protein CASSITGTGAYEQYF.